This is a list of T cell receptor beta chains from one sample in a study of blood T cell repertoires in COVID-19. Some clones are missing from TCRdb's copy, which holds only in-frame ones; the method was immunoSEQ multiplex PCR. The repertoire holds 100,000 or so clones, with more than 70% as singletons. The specimen was peripheral blood. Source of these receptors: a woman older than 75 with acute or convalescent COVID-19. The CDR3 runs from the conserved cysteine through the conserved F or W. A D gene is named only where the DNA matches it firmly. Size is omitted from some rows. Given values are once, few, many or a class for expanded clones.

TRBJ2-5 | TRBV29-1 | . | . | CSVGKGAWETQYF | TGCAGCGTTGGAAAAGGGGCCTGGGAGACCCAGTACTTC
TRBJ1-1 | TRBV5-4 | . | . | CASSIDRNTEAFF | TGTGCCAGCAGCATCGACAGGAACACTGAAGCTTTCTTT
TRBJ1-1 | TRBV9 | . | . | CASSVTENTEAFF | TGTGCCAGCAGCGTAACAGAGAACACTGAAGCTTTCTTT
TRBJ1-3 | TRBV3-1/TRBV3-2 | TRBD1 | few | CASSLQGSGNTIYF | TGTGCCAGCAGCCTACAGGGGTCTGGAAACACCATATATTTT
TRBJ1-4 | TRBV11-1 | . | many | CASSFGEKLFF | TGTGCCAGCAGCTTCGGTGAAAAACTGTTTTTT
TRBJ2-3 | TRBV11-3 | . | . | CASSFGGQGTDTQYF | TGTGCCAGCAGCTTCGGGGGGCAAGGCACAGATACGCAGTATTTT
TRBJ2-6 | TRBV6-2/TRBV6-3 | . | . | CASSWRGSGANVLTF | TGTGCCAGCAGTTGGAGGGGCTCTGGGGCCAACGTCCTGACTTTC
TRBJ1-2 | TRBV7-2 | . | . | CASSLGGSNYGYTF | TGTGCCAGCAGCTTAGGGGGCAGCAACTATGGCTACACCTTC
TRBJ2-1 | TRBV2 | . | . | CASTDSGELYNEQFF | TGTGCCAGCACCGACTCAGGGGAACTCTACAATGAGCAGTTCTTC
TRBJ2-2 | TRBV18 | TRBD1 | . | CASSPLAGQGFPGELFF | TGTGCCAGCTCACCCTTGGCGGGACAGGGATTTCCCGGGGAGCTGTTTTTT
TRBJ2-2 | TRBV9 | TRBD1 | . | CASSGEGGQGTNTGELFF | TGTGCCAGCAGCGGAGAAGGGGGACAGGGGACGAACACCGGGGAGCTGTTTTTT
TRBJ2-5 | TRBV15 | . | . | CATSHSRETQYF | TGTGCCACCAGCCACTCCCGGGAGACCCAGTACTTC
TRBJ2-3 | TRBV2 | TRBD2 | . | CASSYQRGSTDTQYF | TGTGCCAGCAGTTACCAGCGGGGGAGCACAGATACGCAGTATTTT
TRBJ2-7 | TRBV7-2 | . | . | CASSLASERSSYEQYF | TGTGCCAGCAGCTTAGCCTCCGAGAGAAGCTCCTACGAGCAGTACTTC
TRBJ2-7 | TRBV6-2/TRBV6-3 | TRBD1 | . | CASSGTGPYEQYF | TGTGCCAGCAGCGGGACAGGCCCTTACGAGCAGTACTTC
TRBJ2-3 | TRBV11-2 | . | . | CASSLVADTQYF | TGTGCCAGCAGCTTAGTCGCAGATACGCAGTATTTT
TRBJ2-2 | TRBV15 | . | . | CATSTPGGRETGELFF | TGTGCCACCAGCACCCCCGGCGGCAGGGAAACCGGGGAGCTGTTTTTT
TRBJ1-5 | TRBV5-1 | . | . | CASSLRGDQPQHF | TGCGCCAGCAGCTTGAGAGGAGATCAGCCCCAGCATTTT
TRBJ1-5 | TRBV4-1 | . | . | CASSQERHQPQHF | TGCGCCAGCAGCCAGGAGAGGCATCAGCCCCAGCATTTT
TRBJ2-7 | TRBV3-1/TRBV3-2 | TRBD2 | . | CASSQGGLASEQYF | TGTGCCAGCAGCCAAGGGGGACTAGCATCCGAGCAGTACTTC
TRBJ2-1 | TRBV5-1 | . | . | CATSTESFYNEQFF | TGCGCCACCTCGACAGAGAGTTTTTACAATGAGCAGTTCTTC
TRBJ2-7 | TRBV5-4 | . | . | CASSSGYEQYF | TGTGCCAGCAGCTCCGGCTACGAGCAGTACTTC
TRBJ1-1 | TRBV19 | . | few | CASSMRRQVERTEAFF | TGTGCCAGTAGTATGAGGAGACAGGTGGAAAGAACTGAAGCTTTCTTT
TRBJ1-4 | TRBV3-1/TRBV3-2 | . | . | CASSPGAEEKLFF | TGTGCCAGCAGTCCGGGAGCTGAAGAAAAACTGTTTTTT
TRBJ2-3 | TRBV10-3 | TRBD1 | once | CAISVRGQGADTQYF | TGTGCCATCAGTGTGAGGGGACAGGGGGCAGATACGCAGTATTTT